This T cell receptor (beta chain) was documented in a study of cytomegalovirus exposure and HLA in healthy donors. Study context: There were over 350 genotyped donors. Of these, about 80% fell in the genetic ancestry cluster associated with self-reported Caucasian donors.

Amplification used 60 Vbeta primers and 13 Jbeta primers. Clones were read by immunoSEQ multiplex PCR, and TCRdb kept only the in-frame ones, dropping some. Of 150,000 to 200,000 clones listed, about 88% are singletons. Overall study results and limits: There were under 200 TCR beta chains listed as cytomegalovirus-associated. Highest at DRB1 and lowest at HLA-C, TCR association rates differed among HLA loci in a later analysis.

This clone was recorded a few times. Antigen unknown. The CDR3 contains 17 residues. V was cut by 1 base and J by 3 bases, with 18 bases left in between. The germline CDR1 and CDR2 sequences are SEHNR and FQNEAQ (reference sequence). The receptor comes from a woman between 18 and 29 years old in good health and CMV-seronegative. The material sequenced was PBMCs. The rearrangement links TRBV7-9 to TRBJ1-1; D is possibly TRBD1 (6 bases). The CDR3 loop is CASSLDSGVAIYTEAFF. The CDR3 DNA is TGTGCCAGCAGCTTAGATTCAGGGGTGGCTATATACACTGAAGCTTTCTTT.